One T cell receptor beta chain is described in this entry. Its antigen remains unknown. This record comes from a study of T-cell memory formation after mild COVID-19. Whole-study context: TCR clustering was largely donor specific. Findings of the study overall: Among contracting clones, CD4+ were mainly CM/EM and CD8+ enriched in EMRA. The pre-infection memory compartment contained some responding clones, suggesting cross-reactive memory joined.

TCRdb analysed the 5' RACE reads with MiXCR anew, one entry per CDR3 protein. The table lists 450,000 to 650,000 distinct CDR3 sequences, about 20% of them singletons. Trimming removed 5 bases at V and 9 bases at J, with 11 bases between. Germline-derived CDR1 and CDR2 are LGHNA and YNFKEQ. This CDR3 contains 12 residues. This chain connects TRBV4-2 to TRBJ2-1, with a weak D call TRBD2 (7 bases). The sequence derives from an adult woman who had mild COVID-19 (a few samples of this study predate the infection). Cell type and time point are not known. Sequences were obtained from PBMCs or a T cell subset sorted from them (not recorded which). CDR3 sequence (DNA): TGTGCCAGCAGCGCAAGGGGGGGTGAGCAGTTCTTC. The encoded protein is CASSARGGEQFF.